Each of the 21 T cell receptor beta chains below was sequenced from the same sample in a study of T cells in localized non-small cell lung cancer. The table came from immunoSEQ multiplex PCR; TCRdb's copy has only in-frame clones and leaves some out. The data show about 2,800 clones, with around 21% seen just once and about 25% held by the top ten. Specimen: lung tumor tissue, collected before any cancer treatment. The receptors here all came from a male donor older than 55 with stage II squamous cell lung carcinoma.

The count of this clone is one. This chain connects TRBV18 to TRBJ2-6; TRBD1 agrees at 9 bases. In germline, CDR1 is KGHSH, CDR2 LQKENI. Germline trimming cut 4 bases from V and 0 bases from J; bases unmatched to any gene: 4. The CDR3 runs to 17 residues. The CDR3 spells CASSQTTGGSGANVLTF. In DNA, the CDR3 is TGTGCCAGCTCACAGACGACAGGGGGCTCTGGGGCCAACGTCCTGACTTTC.

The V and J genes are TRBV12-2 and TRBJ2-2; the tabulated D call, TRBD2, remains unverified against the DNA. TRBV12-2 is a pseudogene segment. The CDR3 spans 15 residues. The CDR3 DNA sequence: TGTGCTAGCGGGAGACTAGCGGGGAACACCGGGGAGCTGTTTTTT. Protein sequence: CASGRLAGNTGELFF.

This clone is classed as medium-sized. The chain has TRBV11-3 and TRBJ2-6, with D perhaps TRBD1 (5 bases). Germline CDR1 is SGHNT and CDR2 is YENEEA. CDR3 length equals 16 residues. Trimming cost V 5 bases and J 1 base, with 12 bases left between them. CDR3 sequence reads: CASSTGHLSGANVLTF. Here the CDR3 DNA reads TGTGCCAGCAGCACAGGACACCTATCTGGGGCCAACGTCCTGACTTTC. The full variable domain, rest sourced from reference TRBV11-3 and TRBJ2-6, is EAGVVQSPRYKIIEKKQPVAFWCNPISGHNTLYWYLQNLGQGPELLIRYENEEAVDDSQLPKDRFSAERLKGVDSTLKIQPAELGDSAVYLCASSTGHLSGANVLTFGAGSRLTVL.

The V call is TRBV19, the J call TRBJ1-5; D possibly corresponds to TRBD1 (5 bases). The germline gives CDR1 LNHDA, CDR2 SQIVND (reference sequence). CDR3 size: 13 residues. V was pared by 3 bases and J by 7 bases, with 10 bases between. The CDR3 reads CASSMTQGQPQHF. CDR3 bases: TGTGCCAGTAGTATGACCCAGGGCCAGCCCCAGCATTTT.

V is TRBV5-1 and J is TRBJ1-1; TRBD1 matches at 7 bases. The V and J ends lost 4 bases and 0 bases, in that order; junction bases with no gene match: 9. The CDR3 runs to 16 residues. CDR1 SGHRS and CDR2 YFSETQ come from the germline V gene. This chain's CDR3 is CASSRQGGGMNTEAFF. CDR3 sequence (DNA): TGCGCCAGCAGCCGTCAGGGGGGCGGCATGAACACTGAAGCTTTCTTT.

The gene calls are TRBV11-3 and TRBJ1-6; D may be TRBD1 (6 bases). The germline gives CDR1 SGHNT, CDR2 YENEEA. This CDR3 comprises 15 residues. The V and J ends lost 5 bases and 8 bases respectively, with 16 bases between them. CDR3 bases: TGTGCCAGCAGCCCGCCGGGACAAACTTATTCACCCCTCCACTTT. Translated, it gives CASSPPGQTYSPLHF.

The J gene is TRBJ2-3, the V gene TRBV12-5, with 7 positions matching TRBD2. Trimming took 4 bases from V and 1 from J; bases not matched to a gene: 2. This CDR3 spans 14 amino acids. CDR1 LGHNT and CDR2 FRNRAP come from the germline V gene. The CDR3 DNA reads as TGTGCTAGTGGTTGGGGAGGGGGCACAGATACGCAGTATTTT. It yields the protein CASGWGGGTDTQYF. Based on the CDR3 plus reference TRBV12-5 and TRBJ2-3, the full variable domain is DARVTQTPRHKVTEMGQEVTMRCQPILGHNTVFWYRQTMMQGLELLAYFRNRAPLDDSGMPKDRFSAEMPDATLATLKIQPSEPRDSAVYFCASGWGGGTDTQYFGPGTRLTVL.

DNA for the CDR3: TGTGCCAGCAGCGTAGAAACGGACAGGGGCACCTACGAGCAGTACTTC. The encoded protein is CASSVETDRGTYEQYF. The chain carries TRBV9 and TRBJ2-7; 9 nucleotides match TRBD1. The CDR3 totals 16 residues. Trimming cost V 0 bases and J 2 bases; bases outside gene matches: 6. Germline V gene lookup returns CDR1 SGDLS and CDR2 YYNGEE.

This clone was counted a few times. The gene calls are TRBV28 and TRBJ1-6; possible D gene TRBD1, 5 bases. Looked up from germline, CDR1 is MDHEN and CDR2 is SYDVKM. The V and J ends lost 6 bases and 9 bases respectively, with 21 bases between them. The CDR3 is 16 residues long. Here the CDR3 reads CASRPPAVGPPSPLHF. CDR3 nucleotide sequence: TGTGCCAGCAGACCCCCCGCCGTGGGGCCTCCTTCACCCCTCCACTTT.

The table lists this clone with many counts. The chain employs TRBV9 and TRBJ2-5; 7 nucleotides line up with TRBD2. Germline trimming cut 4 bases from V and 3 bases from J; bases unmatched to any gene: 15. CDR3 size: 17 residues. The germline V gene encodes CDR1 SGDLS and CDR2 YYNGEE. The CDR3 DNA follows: TGTGCCAGCAGCCCACGAGCATCGAGTCTAGCGGAAGAGACCCAGTACTTC. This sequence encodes CASSPRASSLAEETQYF. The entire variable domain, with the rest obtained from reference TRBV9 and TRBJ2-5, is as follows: DSGVTQTPKHLITATGQRVTLRCSPRSGDLSVYWYQQSLDQGLQFLIQYYNGEERAKGNILERFSAQQFPDLHSELNLSSLELGDSALYFCASSPRASSLAEETQYFGPGTRLLVL.

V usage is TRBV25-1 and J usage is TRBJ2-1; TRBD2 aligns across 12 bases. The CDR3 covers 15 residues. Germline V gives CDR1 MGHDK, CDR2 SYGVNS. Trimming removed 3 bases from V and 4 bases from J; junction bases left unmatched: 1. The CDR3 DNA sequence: TGTGCCAGCAGTGAGACTAGCGGGGGATACAATGAGCAGTTCTTC. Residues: CASSETSGGYNEQFF.

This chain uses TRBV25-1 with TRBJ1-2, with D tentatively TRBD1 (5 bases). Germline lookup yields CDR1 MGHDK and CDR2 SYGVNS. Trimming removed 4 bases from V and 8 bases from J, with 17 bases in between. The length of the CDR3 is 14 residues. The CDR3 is CASSGDSVFGGYTF. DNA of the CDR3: TGTGCCAGCAGTGGGGACTCAGTCTTCGGGGGCTACACCTTC.

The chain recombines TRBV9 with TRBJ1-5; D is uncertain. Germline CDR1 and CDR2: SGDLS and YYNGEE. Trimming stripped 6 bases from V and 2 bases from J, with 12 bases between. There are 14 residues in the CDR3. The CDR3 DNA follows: TGTGCCAGCAACCCCGATAGTGGCAATCAGCCCCAGCATTTT. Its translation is CASNPDSGNQPQHF.

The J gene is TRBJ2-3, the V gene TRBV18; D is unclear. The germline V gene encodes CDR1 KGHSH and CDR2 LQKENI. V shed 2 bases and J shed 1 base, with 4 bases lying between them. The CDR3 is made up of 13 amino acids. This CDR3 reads CASSPGGTDTQYF. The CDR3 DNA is TGTGCCAGCTCACCAGGAGGCACAGATACGCAGTATTTT.

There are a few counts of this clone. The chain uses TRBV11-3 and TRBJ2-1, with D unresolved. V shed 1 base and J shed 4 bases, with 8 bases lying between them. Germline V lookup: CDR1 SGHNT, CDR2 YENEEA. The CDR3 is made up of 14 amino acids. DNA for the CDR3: TGTGCCAGCAGCTTAGGCCCCTCTTACAATGAGCAGTTCTTC. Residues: CASSLGPSYNEQFF.

The CDR3 reads CASSLVAGWYEQYF. CDR3 DNA sequence: TGCGCCAGCAGCTTGGTGGCAGGGTGGTACGAGCAGTACTTC. The J gene is TRBJ2-7, the V gene TRBV5-1, with TRBD1 as a possible D gene (5 bases). Germline CDR1 and CDR2: SGHRS and YFSETQ. The CDR3 has 14 residues. The ends were cut back, 0 bases at V and 4 bases at J, with 11 bases in the middle. The complete variable domain, with remaining parts taken from reference TRBV5-1 and TRBJ2-7, reads KAGVTQTPRYLIKTRGQQVTLSCSPISGHRSVSWYQQTPGQGLQFLFEYFSETQRNKGNFPGRFSGRQFSNSRSEMNVSTLELGDSALYLCASSLVAGWYEQYFGPGTRLTVT.

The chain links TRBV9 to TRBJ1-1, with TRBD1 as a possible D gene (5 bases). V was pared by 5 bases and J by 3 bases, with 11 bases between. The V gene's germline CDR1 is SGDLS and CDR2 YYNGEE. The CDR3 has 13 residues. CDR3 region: CASSDGRDTEAFF. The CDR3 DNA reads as TGTGCCAGCAGTGACGGCAGGGACACTGAAGCTTTCTTT.

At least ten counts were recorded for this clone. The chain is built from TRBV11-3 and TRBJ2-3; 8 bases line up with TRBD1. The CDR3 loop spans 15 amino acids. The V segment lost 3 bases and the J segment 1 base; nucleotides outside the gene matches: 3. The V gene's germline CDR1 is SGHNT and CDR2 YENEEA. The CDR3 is CASSFRGRGTDTQYF. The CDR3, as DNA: TGTGCCAGCAGCTTCAGGGGGCGCGGCACAGATACGCAGTATTTT.

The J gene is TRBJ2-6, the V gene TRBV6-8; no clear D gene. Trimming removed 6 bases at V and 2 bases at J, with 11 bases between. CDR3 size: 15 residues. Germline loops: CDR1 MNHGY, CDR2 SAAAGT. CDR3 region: CASRESNAGANVLTF. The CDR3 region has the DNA TGTGCCAGCAGGGAGTCCAACGCTGGGGCCAACGTCCTGACTTTC.

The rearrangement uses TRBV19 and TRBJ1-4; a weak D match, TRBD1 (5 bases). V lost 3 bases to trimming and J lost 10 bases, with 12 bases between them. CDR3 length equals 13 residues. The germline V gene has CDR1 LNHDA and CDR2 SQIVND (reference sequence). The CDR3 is CASSIDRRGKLFF. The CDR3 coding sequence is TGTGCCAGTAGTATCGACCGGAGGGGAAAACTGTTTTTT.

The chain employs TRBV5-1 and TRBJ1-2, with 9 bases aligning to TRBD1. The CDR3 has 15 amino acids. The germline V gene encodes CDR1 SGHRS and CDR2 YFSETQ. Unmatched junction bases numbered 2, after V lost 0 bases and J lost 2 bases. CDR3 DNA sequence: TGCGCCAGCAGCTTGGCCGGGACAGGGAACTATGGCTACACCTTC. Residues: CASSLAGTGNYGYTF. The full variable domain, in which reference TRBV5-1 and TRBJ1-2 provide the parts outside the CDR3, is KAGVTQTPRYLIKTRGQQVTLSCSPISGHRSVSWYQQTPGQGLQFLFEYFSETQRNKGNFPGRFSGRQFSNSRSEMNVSTLELGDSALYLCASSLAGTGNYGYTFGSGTRLTVV.